The clone carrying this T cell receptor beta chain was recorded a few times. The data originate from a study of cytomegalovirus exposure and HLA in healthy donors. The PCR had 60 Vbeta and 13 Jbeta primers. Libraries were prepared by immunoSEQ multiplex PCR; TCRdb keeps only in-frame clonotypes and omits some of them. Of approximately 150,000 clones in the sample, about 65% were seen once. CDR1 is SGDLS and CDR2 is YYNGEE in the germline V gene. This CDR3 region has 15 residues. The V end lost 3 bases, the J end lost 0 bases, and 10 bases lay between the germline ends. The chain uses TRBV9 and TRBJ1-3; possibly TRBD1 for D (6 bases). The sequenced material came from PBMCs. The TCR comes from a woman in her 30s in good health and CMV-seronegative. CDR3 DNA sequence: TGTGCCAGCAGCGCCGGGACATTCTCTGGAAACACCATATATTTT. Translated: CASSAGTFSGNTIYF.